The following is a T cell receptor (beta chain) sequence with its context. Its specificity is not known. This entry is derived from a study of cytomegalovirus exposure and HLA in healthy donors. The study sampled nominally healthy donors, though unrecorded immune exposures were likely. Overall study findings and caveats: Researchers reported that three CMV-associated chains were confirmed in vitro as CMV antigen-specific. Cytomegalovirus status was reportedly diagnosed by the classifier with high specificity and sensitivity. There were several of the most significant clusters that appeared linked to common viral pathogens in a later analysis.

Primers for the PCR totalled 60 Vbeta and 13 Jbeta. Generated by immunoSEQ multiplex PCR, the TCRdb table keeps only in-frame clones and is missing some. The sample records around 89,000 clones, 76% being singletons. Germline CDR1 MDHEN, CDR2 SYDVKM. The CDR3 totals 15 residues. Trimming removed 2 bases from V and 7 bases from J, with 14 bases in between. The V call is TRBV28, the J call TRBJ2-2; D remains ambiguous. The sample was PBMCs. The clonotype originates from a man aged 40-49 years in good health and CMV-seronegative. As DNA, the CDR3 is TGTGCCAGCAGTTTAAAACTACCTTTAGGCGGGGAGCTGTTTTTT. The encoded protein is CASSLKLPLGGELFF.